This TCR beta chain was profiled in a study of OX40 agonist ivuxolimab in advanced cancers. Sequencing was performed with immunoSEQ multiplex PCR; in TCRdb, only in-frame clones are kept and a portion is missing. The sample holds roughly 80,000 clones, about 85% seen once. Trimming took off 4 bases at V and 7 bases at J, with 19 bases between the two ends. This CDR3 region has 15 residues. Germline lookup yields CDR1 ENHRY and CDR2 SYGVKD. In regard to this clone: What it binds is not known.

Regarding the study as a whole: It was also the case that some nonresponders had low normalized T-cell clonal expansion.

This chain joins TRBV10-3 and TRBJ1-2, with D possibly TRBD1 on 5 matching bases. This specimen was CD4+ or CD8+ T cells sorted from blood, taken in a trial of the OX40 agonist ivuxolimab. This clonotype originated in an adult with an advanced solid tumor such as melanoma, head and neck, liver or kidney cancer. The chain's CDR3 is CAISAPVGGAVGYTF. CDR3 DNA sequence: TGTGCCATCAGTGCCCCGGTAGGCGGGGCCGTTGGCTACACCTTC.